The sequence of this T cell receptor beta chain was determined in a study of T-cell reconstitution after alpha-beta-depleted transplantation in children. The study, taken as a whole, reports: Reported findings indicate that, about two months after transplant, alpha-beta T cells came from several hundred expanded clones, which were derived from non-depleted graft cells. Fresh T-cell production supplied most of the T-cell counts and diversity seen one year after transplant. Some patients' high day-60 TCRbeta diversity was attributed to recipient cells surviving conditioning.

This sample's TCRbeta library carried unique molecular identifier barcodes. MiXCR, applied by TCRdb to the PCR reads, yields one record per CDR3 protein. The sample contains a few hundred thousand distinct CDR3 sequences, over 7.5% of which appear only once. This clonotype was detected a few times. Antigen specificity is unknown. The junction shows a germline mismatch at one end, possibly a read error. The sequencing used peripheral blood, collected 360 days after TCRalphabeta/CD19-depleted stem cell transplant. The sequence derives from a female patient aged 2-9 years who had a stem cell transplant for Fanconi anemia, so the T cells may come from the graft donor.

The CDR3: CSAGDYDGYNEQFF. The DNA of the CDR3 is TGCAGTGCTGGAGACTACGACGGATACAATGAGCAGTTCTTC. V gene TRBV20-1 combines with J gene TRBJ2-1; possibly TRBD2 for D (5 bases). The germline CDR1 and CDR2 sequences are DFQATT and SNEGSKA (reference sequence). The CDR3 is 14 residues long.